This TCR beta chain originates from a study of breast tumors, draining lymph nodes, adjacent tissues. The study's findings and limits: Compared with basal-like, luminal-like tumors shared significantly more repertoire with nontumor tissue. Compared with lymph nodes, tumors were less diverse; compared with nontumor tissue, more. The lymph node origin of tumor T cells was framed as consistent with a hypothesis, not demonstrated.

This clonotype was seen once. Its antigen is still unknown. Trimming at V came to 1 base and at J to 3 bases, leaving 3 bases not matched to a gene. The germline CDR1 and CDR2 sequences are SEHNR and FQNEAQ (reference sequence). This CDR3 spans 15 amino acids. TCRdb itself ran the multiplex PCR reads through MiXCR, one entry per CDR3 protein. The sample shows over 20,000 distinct CDR3 sequences, about 64% of them seen only once. The TCR was taken from a female donor with breast cancer. Some clones in this sample may be carry-over from other donors' samples. The chain links TRBV7-9 to TRBJ2-7; 10 bases are a match to TRBD1. The source material was tumor-adjacent breast tissue. The CDR3: CASSLGQGAVYEQYF. Here the CDR3 DNA reads TGTGCCAGCAGCTTAGGACAGGGGGCGGTCTACGAGCAGTACTTC.